A selection of T cell receptor beta chains follows, all from one sample in a study of blood T cells in healthy people across ages. One entry per CDR3 protein results from TCRdb running MiXCR on the 5' RACE reads. The sample records hundreds of thousands of distinct CDR3 sequences, approximately 29% being singletons. The sample consisted of blood. These receptors were obtained from a woman older than 75 in good health. Each CDR3 is given without its conserved first and last residue.

TRBJ2-3 TRBV20-1 SAQRGPGTDTQY
TRBJ2-4 TRBV4-3 ASSQDGNIQY
TRBJ1-3 TRBV30 AAAGDRDDTIY
TRBJ2-4 TRBV6-2/TRBV6-3 ASSPSFGGGNTKGLDKNIQY
TRBJ2-7 TRBV2 ASRAGTTREQY
TRBJ1-1 TRBV5-1 ASSLRGTYNTEAF
TRBJ2-5 TRBV9 ASSVGIGPGETQY
TRBJ2-5 TRBV5-5 ASSSQGRGETQY
TRBJ2-5 TRBV27 ASSVQRQETQY
TRBJ1-1 TRBV12-3/TRBV12-4 ASSLNRVTTEAF
TRBJ1-5 TRBV6-1 ASVRLEADQPQH
TRBJ2-5 TRBV20-1 SAQQGLGETQY
TRBJ1-5 TRBV4-3 ASSQGTGDNQPQH
TRBJ2-1 TRBV7-2 ASSLGTHHHQF
TRBJ2-3 TRBV7-3 ASSSLGVNTDTQY
TRBJ1-5 TRBV2 ASSHSEGLSNQPQH
TRBJ2-3 TRBV28 ASSPGTRTDTQY
TRBJ2-1 TRBV7-3 ASSPGRAGAREQF
TRBJ2-7 TRBV4-2 ARSQEGREGQY
TRBJ1-4 TRBV25-1 ASSESGTGREKLL
TRBJ2-3 TRBV12-3/TRBV12-4 ASSPSRGRGDTQY
TRBJ1-2 TRBV6-5 ASKQGAGYGYT
TRBJ1-1 TRBV9 ASSAGRVTEAF
TRBJ1-2 TRBV6-1 ASSENGAGRYGYT
NA TRBV11-2 ASSLDAGGQGGEQY
TRBJ1-1 TRBV5-1 ASSVQTFNTEAF
TRBJ1-2 TRBV11-2 ASSSDRVGYGYT
TRBJ2-3 TRBV6-1 ASSPLGTSGDTQY
TRBJ2-2 TRBV6-6 TSSGRDTLVPGELF
TRBJ2-5 TRBV15 ATSRDNKETQY
TRBJ2-3 TRBV4-2 ASSQGTRLENTQY
TRBJ1-6 TRBV20-1 SAILLRGPGSPLH
TRBJ2-3 TRBV7-2 ASSSDGGRTDAQY
NA TRBV6-1 ASSVRQGTTYEQY
TRBJ1-6 TRBV6-1 ASTKNRGSDSPLH